Each of the 30 T cell receptor beta chains below was sequenced from the same sample in a study of response to subunit inactivated influenza vaccine. Via MiXCR, TCRdb re-called the RT-PCR reads, giving one row per CDR3 protein. This repertoire shows around 600,000 distinct CDR3 sequences, around 11% found once; its top ten account for 8% to 13%. The sample was also linked to a second study, of T cells expressing NK-cell markers. That investigation notes: A 5'RACE template switching approach incorporating UMIs was used to make TCR beta cDNA.

Material: PBMCs from blood, obtained on the day of vaccination. The receptors stem from a man aged 50-59 years who received an inactivated influenza vaccine.

This clonotype was counted ten times or more. The chain is built from TRBV12-3 or TRBV12-4 and TRBJ1-2; no firm D call. V lost 6 bases to trimming and J lost 7 bases, with 12 bases between them. This CDR3 is 12 amino acids long. DNA of the CDR3: TGTGCCAGCAGCATGGCAGGTGGTGGCTACACCTTC. Translating it yields CASSMAGGGYTF.

In its sample, this clonotype was seen a few times. The chain uses TRBV12-3 or TRBV12-4 and TRBJ2-2, with D possibly TRBD1 on 5 matching bases. The CDR3 extends over 13 amino acids. V was clipped by 3 bases and J by 7 bases, with 9 bases between them. CDR3 protein: CASSFFRDGELFF. As DNA, the CDR3 is TGTGCCAGCAGTTTCTTCAGGGACGGGGAGCTGTTTTTT.

V gene TRBV7-9 combines with J gene TRBJ2-1; D is tentatively TRBD1 or TRBD2 (5 bases each). V was clipped by 4 bases and J by 6 bases, with 22 bases between them. Per germline, CDR1 SEHNR and CDR2 FQNEAQ (reference sequence). The CDR3 runs 17 residues. CDR3 protein: CASSSPLGTPEGNEQFF. The CDR3 DNA sequence: TGTGCCAGCAGCTCCCCTTTGGGGACCCCAGAGGGCAATGAGCAGTTCTTC.

The V call is TRBV11-2, the J call TRBJ2-1; 12 positions match TRBD2. From germline, CDR1 is SGHAT and CDR2 FQNNGV. J lost 3 bases, V lost 6 bases, and 9 bases had no gene match. This CDR3 has 17 amino acids. The CDR3 sequence: CASSSGLAGPFYNEQFF. In nucleotides, the CDR3 is TGTGCCAGCAGTTCCGGACTAGCGGGACCATTCTACAATGAGCAGTTCTTC. The full variable domain, rest sourced from reference TRBV11-2 and TRBJ2-1, is EAGVAQSPRYKIIEKRQSVAFWCNPISGHATLYWYQQILGQGPKLLIQFQNNGVVDDSQLPKDRFSAERLKGVDSTLKIQPAKLEDSAVYLCASSSGLAGPFYNEQFFGPGTRLTVL.

This clonotype was detected many times. V gene TRBV20-1 combines with J gene TRBJ2-7; TRBD1 matches at 10 bases. Losses at the gene ends were 6 bases for V and 4 bases for J; bases not matched to a gene: 6. CDR1 is DFQATT, CDR2 SNEGSKA, per germline (reference sequence). This CDR3 contains 13 residues. CDR3 coding DNA: TGCAGTGCCGACCGGGACAGGGGATACGAGCAGTACTTC. Its translation: CSADRDRGYEQYF.

The rearrangement uses TRBV6-1 and TRBJ2-1; 11 bases map to TRBD2. The germline CDR1 and CDR2 sequences are MNHNS and SASEGT. The CDR3 consists of 14 residues. After removal of 5 bases from V and 6 bases from J, the junction contained 3 bases not matched to a gene. The CDR3 DNA reads TGTGCCAGCAGTACCGGGACTAGCGGCAATGAGCAGTTCTTC. It codes for CASSTGTSGNEQFF.

The rearrangement uses TRBV5-1 and TRBJ2-4; 10 nucleotides agree with TRBD2. This CDR3 comprises 16 residues. The germline CDR1 and CDR2 sequences are SGHRS and YFSETQ. The trim removed 6 bases at V and 6 bases at J, leaving 12 bases unmatched. CDR3 residues: CASNPTSGGALNIQYF. CDR3 nucleotides: TGCGCCAGCAACCCGACCAGCGGGGGGGCCCTAAACATTCAGTACTTC.

This clonotype was counted between two and nine times. V usage is TRBV18 and J usage is TRBJ2-3, with a possible D match to TRBD1 (6 bases). Trimming took 3 bases from V and 6 from J, leaving 13 bases between them. Germline-derived CDR1 and CDR2 are KGHSH and LQKENI. This CDR3 spans 14 amino acids. In nucleotides, the CDR3 is TGTGCCAGCTCACCGAGGGCAGGGGAGGATACGCAGTATTTT. This encodes CASSPRAGEDTQYF. Based on the CDR3 plus reference TRBV18 and TRBJ2-3, the full variable domain is NAGVMQNPRHLVRRRGQEARLRCSPMKGHSHVYWYRQLPEEGLKFMVYLQKENIIDESGMPKERFSAEFPKEGPSILRIQQVVRGDSAAYFCASSPRAGEDTQYFGPGTRLTVL.

A few counts support this clonotype. The J gene is TRBJ1-4, the V gene TRBV7-2; D ambiguous. The CDR3 loop spans 16 amino acids. Germline V gene data show CDR1 as SGHTA and CDR2 as FQGNSA. V was clipped by 2 bases and J by 2 bases, with 12 bases between them. DNA of the CDR3: TGTGCCAGCAGCTTATCGAACCCGGCCACTAATGAAAAACTGTTTTTT. As protein: CASSLSNPATNEKLFF.

The chain employs TRBV9 and TRBJ2-3; D remains unclear. The V end was cut by 0 bases, the J end by 2 bases, with 4 bases between. This CDR3 comprises 13 residues. The germline V gene has CDR1 SGDLS and CDR2 YYNGEE. This chain's CDR3 is CASSVVATDTQYF. CDR3 DNA sequence: TGTGCCAGCAGCGTAGTGGCCACAGATACGCAGTATTTT. The whole variable domain, filled in from reference TRBV9 and TRBJ2-3, reads DSGVTQTPKHLITATGQRVTLRCSPRSGDLSVYWYQQSLDQGLQFLIQYYNGEERAKGNILERFSAQQFPDLHSELNLSSLELGDSALYFCASSVVATDTQYFGPGTRLTVL.

The chain recombines TRBV29-1 with TRBJ2-7; 7 bases are a match to TRBD1. This CDR3 has 13 residues. With 4 bases clipped from V and 1 base from J, the junction kept 4 bases outside the gene matches. CDR1 and CDR2 (germline): SQVTM, ANQGSEA. DNA of the CDR3: TGCAGCGTTGGACAGGGACAATCCTACGAGCAGTACTTC. Translation: CSVGQGQSYEQYF.

This rearrangement joins TRBV7-2 to TRBJ2-3; no reliable D call. The ends were cut back, 3 bases at V and 2 bases at J, with 9 bases in the middle. Germline V gives CDR1 SGHTA, CDR2 FQGNSA. There are 14 residues in the CDR3. Here the CDR3 reads CASSFYSITDTQYF. In DNA form, the CDR3 reads TGTGCCAGCAGCTTTTACAGTATCACAGATACGCAGTATTTT.

This clonotype was detected a few times. The chain is built from TRBV19 and TRBJ1-2; maybe TRBD1 (6 bases). The CDR3 totals 15 residues. Trimming cost V 3 bases and J 6 bases, with 17 bases left between them. The germline V gene encodes CDR1 LNHDA and CDR2 SQIVND (reference sequence). DNA for the CDR3: TGTGCCAGTAGTATCGGGCCCGGCAGGGGTAATGGCTACACCTTC. This sequence encodes CASSIGPGRGNGYTF.

This clonotype was seen only a few times. The chain employs TRBV10-3 and TRBJ2-5; D is ambiguous. This CDR3 spans 13 amino acids. From germline, CDR1 is ENHRY and CDR2 SYGVKD. The V end lost 2 bases, the J end lost 0 bases, and 4 bases lay between the germline ends. Written as DNA, the CDR3 is TGTGCCATCAGTGAGGGAGACCAAGAGACCCAGTACTTC. Residues: CAISEGDQETQYF.

This clonotype was seen ten or more times. This chain uses TRBV18 with TRBJ2-7; D is perhaps TRBD1 (6 bases). This CDR3 is built from 15 residues. V was clipped by 3 bases and J by 1 base, with 13 bases between them. CDR1 KGHSH and CDR2 LQKENI come from the germline V gene. The CDR3, as DNA: TGTGCCAGCTCACCCCTACCGAGGGGGTCCTACGAGCAGTACTTC. Translation gives CASSPLPRGSYEQYF.

This clonotype was seen a few times. The chain couples TRBV13 to TRBJ2-2; TRBD1 might be the D (6 bases). Trimming took 5 bases from V and 4 from J, leaving 23 bases between them. CDR1 and CDR2 (germline): PRHDT, FYEKMQ (reference sequence). The CDR3 is 18 amino acids. For the CDR3, the DNA is TGTGCCAGCAGCATACAAACCGTAAGGACAGATACCACCGGGGAGCTGTTTTTT. It encodes CASSIQTVRTDTTGELFF.

The table lists this clonotype with a few counts. The gene calls are TRBV7-2 and TRBJ2-1; D remains unclear. The CDR3 is 13 residues long. V lost 5 bases and J 9 bases, leaving 14 bases between the germline ends. Germline-derived CDR1 and CDR2 are SGHTA and FQGNSA. CDR3 in DNA: TGTGCCAGCAGCGTACAACTTTTGCGTGAGCAGTTCTTC. This sequence encodes CASSVQLLREQFF.

This clonotype has a count of ten or more. The V and J genes are TRBV5-6 and TRBJ2-3, with D possibly matching TRBD2 (6 bases). Germline CDR1 reads SGHDT; CDR2 reads YYEEEE. Trimming shortened V by 3 bases and J by 5 bases, and 19 bases separated the two germline ends. The CDR3 length is 16 residues. The CDR3 DNA follows: TGTGCCAGCAGCTCCCGATGGGTTTTCGGGGGAGATACGCAGTATTTT. It encodes CASSSRWVFGGDTQYF.

V gene TRBV5-4 combines with J gene TRBJ2-3; D is tentatively TRBD1 or TRBD2 (7 bases each). V lost 4 bases to trimming and J lost 6 bases, with 21 bases between them. Germline lookup yields CDR1 SGHNT and CDR2 YYREEE (reference sequence). The CDR3 is made up of 16 amino acids. In DNA, the CDR3 is TGTGCCAGCAGCCCTTTAGCAGGGGGGGGAGGGGATACGCAGTATTTT. Translating gives CASSPLAGGGGDTQYF.

This clonotype occurred many times. The chain uses TRBV6-2 or TRBV6-3 and TRBJ2-3; TRBD1 agrees at 7 bases. Unmatched junction bases numbered 8, after V lost 0 bases and J lost 2 bases. Germline CDR1 and CDR2: MNHEY and SVGEGT. This CDR3 region has 17 residues. The CDR3, as DNA: TGTGCCAGCAGTTACTCGCCTGGGACAGAATACACAGATACGCAGTATTTT. Translated: CASSYSPGTEYTDTQYF.

This clonotype appeared a few times. This clone may be a read error of a much larger clone one base away. The gene calls are TRBV12-3 or TRBV12-4 and TRBJ2-1; no reliable D call. Trimming removed 7 bases from V and 6 bases from J, with 7 bases in between. This CDR3 is built from 11 residues. The CDR3, as DNA: TGTGCCAGCATTTTCGGCAATGAGCAGTTCTTC. Encoded protein: CASIFGNEQFF.

This clonotype was observed a few times. This chain uses TRBV12-3 or TRBV12-4 with TRBJ2-7; TRBD2 might be the D (6 bases). Between the trimmed V and J ends, which lost 5 bases and 0 bases, there was a span of 11 bases. This CDR3 contains 14 residues. CDR3 in amino acids: CASSTQRASYEQYF. The CDR3 nucleotides are TGTGCCAGCAGTACCCAGCGGGCCTCCTACGAGCAGTACTTC.

This clonotype showed up many times. The chain uses TRBV4-3 and TRBJ2-5; 9 bases match TRBD1. Trimming took 5 bases from V and 4 from J; bases not matched to a gene: 11. The CDR3 has 16 residues. Germline CDR1 is LGHNA and CDR2 is YSLEER. CDR3 sequence reads: CASSYPGQGRAETQYF. CDR3 bases: TGCGCCAGCAGCTATCCGGGACAGGGAAGGGCAGAGACCCAGTACTTC.

This clonotype occurred many times. The rearrangement links TRBV7-2 to TRBJ2-7; D is unclear. CDR1 and CDR2 (germline): SGHTA, FQGNSA. There are 12 residues in the CDR3. V dropped 1 base and J dropped 7 bases, with 8 bases sitting between them. In nucleotides, the CDR3 is TGTGCCAGCAGCTTAGTTGCCCGGGAGCAGTACTTC. Its translation is CASSLVAREQYF.

This rearrangement joins TRBV7-3 to TRBJ2-1; the D gene is possibly TRBD1 (6 bases). CDR1 and CDR2 from the germline V gene are SGHTA and FQGTGA. Trimming removed 5 bases at V and 11 bases at J, with 16 bases between. This CDR3 has 13 residues. The CDR3 DNA reads as TGTGCCAGCAGCCTCCGACAGGAGCGAAAGCAGTTCTTC. This codes for CASSLRQERKQFF.

This clonotype was found a few times. The V gene is TRBV29-1, the J gene TRBJ2-5; D possibly matches TRBD1 or TRBD2 (5 bases each). Germline-derived CDR1 and CDR2 are SQVTM and ANQGSEA. The CDR3 contains 13 residues. V was clipped by 4 bases and J by 2 bases, with 11 bases between them. CDR3 in amino acids: CSVGRETQETQYF. The CDR3 DNA reads TGCAGCGTTGGCAGGGAGACTCAAGAGACCCAGTACTTC.

As to this clonotype: The germline gene is not matched at one end of the junction; a read error may be the cause. The rearrangement links TRBV19 to TRBJ2-2; D unclear. CDR1 LNHDA and CDR2 SQIVND come from the germline V gene (reference sequence). The CDR3 loop spans 14 amino acids. This chain's CDR3 is CASSIGLRTVELFF. CDR3 sequence (DNA): TGTGCCAGTAGTATAGGTCTGCGCACCGTGGAGCTGTTTTTT. The variable domain in full, completed from reference TRBV19 and TRBJ2-2, reads DGGITQSPKYLFRKEGQNVTLSCEQNLNHDAMYWYRQDPGQGLRLIYYSQIVNDFQKGDIAEGYSVSREKKESFPLTVTSAQKNPTAFYLCASSIGLRTVELFFGEGSRLTVL.

This clonotype was recorded many times. The chain uses TRBV7-2 and TRBJ1-1, with D possibly being TRBD1 (5 bases). The CDR3 extends over 13 amino acids. The V gene's germline CDR1 is SGHTA and CDR2 FQGNSA. V was shortened by 1 base and J by 8 bases, with 11 bases between the two germline ends. CDR3 protein: CASSLDVAGEAFF. CDR3 nucleotides: TGTGCCAGCAGCTTAGATGTGGCAGGGGAAGCTTTCTTT.

This clonotype was detected many times. The chain has TRBV5-6 and TRBJ2-3, with 12 bases lining up with TRBD2. V trimming: 4 bases; J trimming: 4 bases; junction bases outside the gene matches: 7. The CDR3 loop spans 16 amino acids. Germline lookup yields CDR1 SGHDT and CDR2 YYEEEE. CDR3 sequence: CASSRTSGRLSDTQYF. The CDR3 region has the DNA TGTGCCAGCAGCCGAACTAGCGGGAGGCTGTCAGATACGCAGTATTTT.

V gene TRBV24-1 combines with J gene TRBJ2-4; the D call may be TRBD1 or TRBD2 (5 bases each). V lost 3 bases, J lost 3 bases, and 17 bases lay in between. There are 17 residues in the CDR3. The germline CDR1 and CDR2 sequences are KGHDR and SFDVKD. CDR3 DNA sequence: TGTGCCACCAGTGATCCACTGGGGGACCTGGGCAAAAACATTCAGTACTTC. Amino acids: CATSDPLGDLGKNIQYF.